The T cell receptor beta chain described here comes from a study of early T cells in non-severe SARS-CoV-2 infection. Study background: The input, bulk RNA from unsorted whole blood, was sequenced, and chains were unpaired. Study-level findings and limits: A preference for anti-spike CD8 responses marked VDJdb matching, which missed private and CD4 specificities.

Comment on this clonotype: Its antigen remains unknown.

Individual cDNA molecules carried attached unique molecular identifiers. TCRdb reprocessed the 5' RACE reads with MiXCR, giving one entry per CDR3 protein. The profile covers tens of thousands of distinct CDR3 sequences, with about 12% appearing a single time and 4.4% taken by the ten largest. The V end was cut by 0 bases, the J end by 13 bases, with 11 bases between. This CDR3 has 13 amino acids. Germline CDR1 is SGDLS and CDR2 is YYNGEE. The J gene is TRBJ1-6, the V gene TRBV9; unclear D gene. This receptor was taken from an adult who was a healthcare worker with PCR-confirmed SARS-CoV-2 infection or an uninfected control (not recorded which). The sequences come from whole blood, collected at baseline. DNA of the CDR3: TGTGCCAGCAGCGTAGCACCTATCTCCCCCCTCCACTTT. Its protein product is CASSVAPISPLHF.